The 18 T cell receptor beta chains given below trace back to one sample, sequenced in a study of cytomegalovirus exposure and HLA in healthy donors (dated by TCRdb to the late 2010s). The library was prepared using the immunoSEQ multiplex PCR assay. The source is immuneACCESS, and TCRdb retained only in-frame sequences with V and J called. Part of the clones is not carried over; for the studies checked, unresolved V genes explain less than half of this, and the remainder is unexplained. The sample has about 38,000 clones on record, about 93% of them singletons. 3% to 3.5% of the sample belongs to the ten largest clones. Sequencing was done on a sample of PBMCs. The source of these receptors is a man aged 18 to 29 in good health and CMV-seronegative.

The rearrangement joins TRBV14 to TRBJ1-5; a possible D gene is TRBD1 (6 bases). Deletions cut 1 base from V and 5 bases from J, with 12 bases between. This CDR3 has 15 residues. In germline, CDR1 is SGHDN, CDR2 FVKESK. The DNA of the CDR3 is TGTGCCAGCAGCCAAGCCAGACAGGTTGATCAGCCCCAGCATTTT. It specifies CASSQARQVDQPQHF.

The V and J genes are TRBV5-6 and TRBJ2-7; TRBD2 aligns across 12 bases. Germline CDR1 and CDR2: SGHDT and YYEEEE. J gave up 0 bases and V 3 bases, and 10 bases lay outside the gene matches. The CDR3 is 18 amino acids. CDR3 region: CASSSEWGLAGSSYEQYF. In nucleotides, the CDR3 is TGTGCCAGCAGCTCCGAATGGGGACTAGCGGGTTCCTCCTACGAGCAGTACTTC.

This rearrangement joins TRBV7-6 to TRBJ2-6; D is unclear. Per germline, CDR1 SGHVS and CDR2 FNYEAQ. CDR3 length: 19 residues. V lost 0 bases, J lost 0 bases, and 15 bases lay in between. CDR3: CASSLARSSWSSGANVLTF. The CDR3 region has the DNA TGTGCCAGCAGCTTAGCGCGCTCCTCTTGGAGCTCTGGGGCCAACGTCCTGACTTTC.

The chain joins TRBV5-8 to TRBJ2-1, with TRBD2 identical over 7 bases. Looked up from germline, CDR1 is SGHTS and CDR2 is YDEGEE. J was trimmed by 8 bases and V by 0 bases; bases with no gene match: 17. This CDR3 is built from 18 residues. CDR3 sequence reads: CASSLVGFGFPSGDEQFF. The DNA of the CDR3 is TGTGCCAGCAGCTTGGTTGGGTTTGGCTTCCCTAGCGGCGATGAGCAGTTCTTC. Based on the CDR3 plus reference TRBV5-8 and TRBJ2-1, the full variable domain is EAGVTQSPTHLIKTRGQQATLRCSPISGHTSVYWYQQALGLGLQFLLWYDEGEERNRGNFPPRFSGRQFPNYSSELNVNALELEDSALYLCASSLVGFGFPSGDEQFFGPGTRLTVL.

Here the CDR3 reads CASSLPGSGYGYTF. The CDR3 region has the DNA TGTGCCAGTAGTCTACCGGGGTCGGGCTATGGCTACACCTTC. This sequence joins TRBV19 and TRBJ1-2; no clear D. The CDR3 runs to 14 residues. CDR1 LNHDA and CDR2 SQIVND come from the germline V gene (reference sequence). V lost 5 bases to trimming and J lost 4 bases, with 14 bases between them.

This clone was seen just once. The chain joins TRBV5-4 to TRBJ2-7; tentatively, D is TRBD2 (6 bases). V dropped 0 bases and J dropped 2 bases, with 9 bases sitting between them. This CDR3 region has 14 residues. Germline CDR1 is SGHNT and CDR2 is YYREEE (reference sequence). The CDR3 here is CASSLDWGAYEQYF. The CDR3 nucleotides read TGTGCCAGCAGCTTGGATTGGGGGGCCTACGAGCAGTACTTC.

This chain uses TRBV6-1 with TRBJ1-3; the D gene is possibly TRBD1 (6 bases). With 0 bases removed from V and 1 base from J, the gap between germline ends came to 13 bases. The CDR3 is 17 residues long. CDR1 and CDR2 (germline): MNHNS, SASEGT. DNA for the CDR3: TGTGCCAGCAGTGAAGCAAGAGGACAGCGATCTGGAAACACCATATATTTT. Translating gives CASSEARGQRSGNTIYF.

The chain recombines TRBV9 with TRBJ2-1, with TRBD2 matching 10 bases. With V trimmed by 4 bases and J by 6 bases, 19 bases remained unmatched. Germline CDR1 is SGDLS and CDR2 is YYNGEE. The CDR3 is made up of 19 amino acids. CDR3 DNA sequence: TGTGCCAGCAGCCAATTAGCGGGAGGCAATCCCTTAAGGGGCAATGAGCAGTTCTTC. Protein product: CASSQLAGGNPLRGNEQFF.

This clone was counted once. The chain joins TRBV6-5 to TRBJ2-1; 7 bases fit TRBD2. Germline lookup yields CDR1 MNHEY and CDR2 SVGAGI. This CDR3 has 14 amino acids. With 6 bases clipped from V and 6 bases from J, the junction kept 8 bases outside the gene matches. This chain's CDR3 is CASRPGGPPNEQFF. The CDR3 coding sequence is TGTGCCAGCAGACCGGGGGGACCACCCAATGAGCAGTTCTTC.

The chain has TRBV28 and TRBJ1-2, with D possibly matching TRBD1 (6 bases). The CDR3 runs 15 residues. V dropped 4 bases and J dropped 4 bases, with 16 bases sitting between them. Germline CDR1 reads MDHEN; CDR2 reads SYDVKM. In nucleotides, the CDR3 is TGTGCCAGCAGTTCCCCCAGGGGCGCGGGCTATGGCTACACCTTC. Translating gives CASSSPRGAGYGYTF.

The J gene is TRBJ2-2, the V gene TRBV9; D unclear. Trimming took 5 bases from V and 7 from J, leaving 12 bases between them. CDR1 is SGDLS and CDR2 is YYNGEE in the germline V gene. The CDR3 spans 13 residues. The CDR3 reads CASRKTARGELFF. The CDR3 nucleotides read TGTGCCAGCAGGAAGACTGCCCGCGGGGAGCTGTTTTTT.

In this sample, this clone turned up once. The chain recombines TRBV27 with TRBJ2-3, with 12 bases lining up with TRBD2. V lost 5 bases to trimming and J lost 6 bases; unmatched junction nucleotides: 15. The CDR3 is 18 residues long. Looked up from germline, CDR1 is MNHEY and CDR2 is SMNVEV (reference sequence). This CDR3 is CASSRLSRTSGTLDTQYF. As DNA, the CDR3 is TGTGCCAGCAGTCGACTATCCCGGACTAGCGGGACATTGGATACGCAGTATTTT.

The CDR3: CASSPGQAGGNQPQHF. In DNA, the CDR3 is TGTGCCAGCTCACCGGGACAGGCCGGGGGCAATCAGCCCCAGCATTTT. The gene calls are TRBV18 and TRBJ1-5; 8 nucleotides match TRBD1. J lost 2 bases, V lost 3 bases, and 6 bases had no gene match. The CDR3 is made up of 16 amino acids. Germline-derived CDR1 and CDR2 are KGHSH and LQKENI.

The CDR3 region has the DNA TGTGCCAGCAGTCGAGGCGGGGGGAGGGTTGATGAGCAGTTCTTC. It is translated as CASSRGGGRVDEQFF. J is TRBJ2-1 and V is TRBV6-4; TRBD2 aligns across 8 bases. Germline trimming cut 5 bases from V and 8 bases from J; bases unmatched to any gene: 11. CDR1 and CDR2 from the germline V gene are MRHNA and SNTAGT. CDR3 size: 15 residues.

This clone was counted once. The chain joins TRBV9 to TRBJ2-5; D is perhaps TRBD1 (5 bases). With 1 base removed from V and 5 bases from J, the gap between germline ends came to 12 bases. Germline CDR1 reads SGDLS; CDR2 reads YYNGEE. This CDR3 is 14 amino acids long. CDR3 residues: CASSVYQGPETQYF. The CDR3 DNA reads as TGTGCCAGCAGCGTATATCAGGGTCCGGAGACCCAGTACTTC.

The rearrangement joins TRBV6-1 to TRBJ1-1, with D perhaps matching TRBD1 (5 bases). Germline CDR1 and CDR2: MNHNS and SASEGT. The CDR3 totals 13 residues. V was cut by 2 bases and J by 5 bases, with 9 bases left in between. DNA for the CDR3: TGTGCCAGCAGTGAACAGGGTGGGACTGAAGCTTTCTTT. Encoded protein: CASSEQGGTEAFF.

J is TRBJ2-6 and V is TRBV5-4; TRBD2 aligns across 12 bases. V shed 4 bases, J shed 2 bases, and the junction held 4 bases outside the gene matches. The CDR3 consists of 17 residues. Germline loops: CDR1 SGHNT, CDR2 YYREEE (reference sequence). The CDR3 DNA reads as TGTGCCAGCAGCCTGACTAGCGGGGGTACTGGGGCCAACGTCCTGACTTTC. This sequence encodes CASSLTSGGTGANVLTF.

The genes are TRBV25-1 and TRBJ2-5; 7 positions match TRBD2. J lost 5 bases, V lost 2 bases, and 11 bases had no gene match. CDR3 length equals 16 residues. Germline lookup yields CDR1 MGHDK and CDR2 SYGVNS. CDR3 sequence reads: CASSESGARFSETQYF. CDR3 sequence (DNA): TGTGCCAGCAGTGAAAGCGGGGCTAGATTCTCGGAGACCCAGTACTTC.